These 9 T cell receptor beta chains were sequenced from one sample in a study of tumor-infiltrating lymphocytes in primary liver carcinoma (dated by TCRdb to 2016 to 2017). The sequencer listed for this sample is Illumina HiSeq 2500. TCRbeta-specific cDNA was reverse-transcribed from approximately 500 ng total RNA using a constant-region primer and ProtoScript II reverse transcriptase. The TCRbeta libraries were prepared through three rounds of nested multiplex PCR following a slightly modified ARM-PCR procedure. Each of the first two PCR rounds ran for around 11 cycles using multiplex TRBV1-TRBV30 forward primers together with a Cbeta reverse primer. TCRdb took the public reads, trimmed them with fastp at Q25, ran MiXCR for clone calling and kept in-frame beta chains. Every entry covers one CDR3 protein and lists the most common genes and DNA from its rows. The sample profile shows 90,000 to 150,000 distinct CDR3 sequences; nearly 70% of them were found once. The ten largest clonotypes hold 8.1% of the sample.

Total RNA and DNA were co-extracted from approximately 20-30 mg of bulk tissue with the AllPrep DNA/RNA mini kit, without cell sorting. The sequenced sample consisted of tumor-adjacent normal liver tissue. Every receptor here comes from an older woman with primary liver carcinoma and hepatitis B virus infection.

This clonotype was found once. This may be a read error: a much more frequent sequence differs by one nucleotide. The rearrangement links TRBV6-4 to TRBJ2-2, with D possibly TRBD2 on 5 matching bases. The CDR3 loop spans 15 amino acids. The germline V gene encodes CDR1 MRHNA and CDR2 SNTAGT. The CDR3 loop reads CARVEQTANTGEPFF. CDR3 bases: TGTGCCAGAGTGGAGCAGACTGCGAACACCGGGGAGCCGTTTTTT.

As for this clonotype: At one boundary the junction diverges from the germline segment, which might be a read error. The rearrangement uses TRBV12-3 or TRBV12-4 and TRBJ2-3; 8 bases agree with TRBD2. This CDR3 contains 15 residues. The CDR3 DNA follows: TGTGCCAGCAGTTCCTGCGGGAGGAGAACAGATACGAAGTATTTT. Its translation is CASSSCGRRTDTKYF.

This clonotype was seen at least ten times. This chain connects TRBV7-9 to TRBJ2-4; TRBD1 matches 10 bases. The CDR3 loop spans 13 amino acids. Germline V gene data show CDR1 as SEHNR and CDR2 as FQNEAQ (reference sequence). V lost 5 bases, J lost 10 bases, and 5 bases stayed unmatched. CDR3 sequence (DNA): TGTGCCAGCAGCCCGACAGGGGGCCGAATTCAGTACTTC. This codes for CASSPTGGRIQYF.

The genes are TRBV9 and TRBJ2-5; 7 positions agree with TRBD2. The CDR3 runs to 13 residues. From germline, CDR1 is SGDLS and CDR2 YYNGEE. The V and J ends lost 2 bases and 7 bases, in that order; junction bases with no gene match: 5. As DNA, the CDR3 is TGTGCCAGCAGCGTTTCGGGGAGGGGGACCCAGTACTTC. It yields the protein CASSVSGRGTQYF.

Notes on this clonotype: The junction differs from germline at one of its ends, possibly a read error. V usage is TRBV7-3 and J usage is TRBJ2-2; 7 bases are a match to TRBD1. CDR1 is SGHTA and CDR2 is FQGTGA in the germline V gene. This CDR3 comprises 15 residues. CDR3 DNA: TGTGTCAGCAGCCCCGACAGGGTAAACACCGGGGAGCTGTTTTTT. Translation gives CVSSPDRVNTGELFF.

Comments on this clonotype: One base away lies a much larger clone, so this may be a sequencing read error. The J gene is TRBJ2-1, the V gene TRBV12-3 or TRBV12-4, with a possible D match to TRBD2 (5 bases). This CDR3 region has 14 residues. The V end was cut by 7 bases, the J end by 9 bases, with 19 bases between. CDR3 sequence: CASTGWEPRVEQFF. CDR3 sequence (DNA): TGTGCCAGCACCGGGTGGGAGCCGAGAGTTGAGCAGTTCTTC.

In regard to this clonotype: A much larger clonotype is one base distant, so this may be a read error. V gene TRBV7-8 combines with J gene TRBJ1-5, with 11 bases that match TRBD1. The CDR3 is 15 residues long. Germline assignment: CDR1 SGHVS and CDR2 FQNEAQ. The CDR3 region is CASSSRTGGDQPQNF. The CDR3 bases are TGTGCCAGCAGCTCTCGGACAGGGGGCGATCAGCCCCAGAATTTT.

A few counts support this clonotype. One junction end does not reproduce the germline sequence, and a read error may be involved. The chain is built from TRBV11-2 and TRBJ2-1; D not certain. CDR1 is SGHAT, CDR2 FQNNGV, per germline. The CDR3 loop spans 17 amino acids. The CDR3 DNA sequence: TGTGCCAGCAGCTTTACCCCACTGAGGAGCCCCTACAATGAGCTGTTCTTT. Translation gives CASSFTPLRSPYNELFF. The entire variable domain, with the rest obtained from reference TRBV11-2 and TRBJ2-1, is as follows: EAGVAQSPRYKIIEKRQSVAFWCNPISGHATLYWYQQILGQGPKLLIQFQNNGVVDDSQLPKDRFSAERLKGVDSTLKIQPAKLEDSAVYLCASSFTPLRSPYNELFFGPGTRLTVL.

As regards this clonotype: One end of the junction fails to match germline, which may point to a read error. The J gene is TRBJ2-6, the V gene TRBV4-1; D perhaps matches TRBD2 (7 bases). Germline V gene sequence: CDR1 MGHRA, CDR2 YSYEKL. This CDR3 has 17 residues. The CDR3 region has the DNA TGCGCCGGCAGCGGGGACACGCGTCCCTCTGGGGCCAACGTCCTGACTTTC. The encoded protein is CAGSGDTRPSGANVLTF.